This entry features one TCR beta chain sequence. The antigen remains unidentified. Here immunoSEQ multiplex PCR was the method, and the copy in TCRdb shows in-frame clones only, minus some. The sample holds roughly 1,000,000 clones, roughly 74% seen once. The data were taken from a study of shared clonotypes between healthy human individuals. Overall study findings and caveats: Between a few donors, naive CD4 clonotypes were shared at a level of around 4.8%.

Naive CD45RA+ and memory CD45RA-negative subsets were split from CD4+ cells. CDR3 length: 16 amino acids. Trimming removed 4 bases from V and 0 bases from J, with 11 bases in between. Germline V CDR1 and CDR2: SGHRS, YFSETQ. This chain links TRBV5-1 with TRBJ2-6, with a possible D match to TRBD1 (6 bases). Sequencing input: memory CD4+ T cells from PBMCs. Subset given: CD45RA-negative fraction. The sequence derives from a man younger than 35 in good health. Some clones in this sample may be carry-over from other donors' samples. CDR3 sequence (DNA): TGCGCCAGCAGCCCAGGGGCCCACTCTGGGGCCAACGTCCTGACTTTC. It specifies CASSPGAHSGANVLTF.